This T cell receptor (beta chain) is from a study of radiation and T cells in renal cell carcinoma. Study-level findings and limits: From baseline, blood top tumor clonotypes peaked at 2 weeks post-radiation.

The time point here: baseline pretreatment blood. The treatment denotes: 15 Gy SBRT to primary tumor, nephrectomy 4 weeks later. The tumor was a clear cell renal cell carcinoma. CDR1 and CDR2 (germline): MNHEY, SMNVEV (reference sequence). This CDR3 spans 16 amino acids. Germline trimming cut 5 bases from V and 0 bases from J; bases unmatched to any gene: 8. Sequencing was performed with immunoSEQ multiplex PCR; in TCRdb, only in-frame clones are kept and a portion is missing. The sample lists around 140,000 clones, roughly nine tenths occurring once. Turning to this clone: What it binds is unknown.

The specimen comprised blood, sampled from a patient whose treatment included radiotherapy and nephrectomy. J is TRBJ2-5 and V is TRBV27; 8 nucleotides match TRBD2. The sequence derives from a woman in her 70s with renal cell carcinoma. CDR3 DNA: TGTGCCAGCAGTCCCCGCGGTAGCGGGGACCAAGAGACCCAGTACTTC. This codes for CASSPRGSGDQETQYF.